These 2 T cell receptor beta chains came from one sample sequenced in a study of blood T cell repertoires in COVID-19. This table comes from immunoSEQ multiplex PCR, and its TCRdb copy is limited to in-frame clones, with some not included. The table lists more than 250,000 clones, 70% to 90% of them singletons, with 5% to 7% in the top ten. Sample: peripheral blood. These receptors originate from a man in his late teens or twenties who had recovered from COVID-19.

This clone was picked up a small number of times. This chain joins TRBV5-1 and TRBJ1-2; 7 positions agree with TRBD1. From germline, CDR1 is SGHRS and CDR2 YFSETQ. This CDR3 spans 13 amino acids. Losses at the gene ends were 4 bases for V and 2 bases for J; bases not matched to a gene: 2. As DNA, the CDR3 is TGCGCCAGCAGCCAGGGACAGAACTATGGCTACACCTTC. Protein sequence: CASSQGQNYGYTF.

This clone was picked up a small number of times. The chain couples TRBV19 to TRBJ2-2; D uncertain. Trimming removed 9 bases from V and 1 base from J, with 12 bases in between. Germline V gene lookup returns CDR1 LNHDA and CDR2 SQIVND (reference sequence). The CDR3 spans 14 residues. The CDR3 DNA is TGTGCCAGCCGTTGGCAGGAGAACACCGGGGAGCTGTTTTTT. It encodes CASRWQENTGELFF.